A single T cell receptor beta chain is shown here with its context. Its antigen is currently unknown. Buffy coats donated by healthy individuals were the origin of the PBMC. This sample was taken from a study of human CD8 memory T cell subsets. CDR3 length: 16 residues. CDR1 and CDR2 (germline): MGHRA, YSYEKL. Notes on the study in general: What was sequenced in this study was only the T cell receptor beta chains.

UMI-labeled 5' RACE was used, and it produced the TCR beta libraries. For each CDR3 protein, TCRdb gives one entry from its re-call of the 5' RACE reads, without DNA. The sample holds approximately 7,500 distinct CDR3 sequences. The chain joins TRBV4-1 to TRBJ2-1; TCRdb lists TRBD2, though no DNA is available to test this call. The TCR was taken from a human donor in good health. The source material was CD8+ T cells from PBMCs. The CDR3 sequence is CASSPPEGLAHNEQFF.